The entry that follows covers one TCR beta chain sequence. Its target is unknown. The sample belongs to a study of monozygotic twins with inflammatory bowel disease. The V gene's germline CDR1 is SGHTA and CDR2 FQGTGA. The CDR3 consists of 15 residues. TCRdb re-called the 5' RACE reads and shows each CDR3 protein once, DNA omitted. Recorded for this sample: 150,000 to 200,000 distinct CDR3 sequences. Every donor provided one blood sample measuring less than 3 ml. Isolation of total RNA was performed on whole blood, with no prior T cell sorting. Study-wide results and caveats: Variability may have been added to patient repertoires by differing immunosuppressive treatments.

V is TRBV7-3 and J is TRBJ2-7; there is no DNA to check the TCRdb D call of TRBD1. Sequenced material: blood. The TCR sequence derives from a human donor with ulcerative colitis or Crohn's disease, or a healthy co-twin of an affected twin (not recorded which). The CDR3 sequence is CAGSWPGQGAYEQYF.